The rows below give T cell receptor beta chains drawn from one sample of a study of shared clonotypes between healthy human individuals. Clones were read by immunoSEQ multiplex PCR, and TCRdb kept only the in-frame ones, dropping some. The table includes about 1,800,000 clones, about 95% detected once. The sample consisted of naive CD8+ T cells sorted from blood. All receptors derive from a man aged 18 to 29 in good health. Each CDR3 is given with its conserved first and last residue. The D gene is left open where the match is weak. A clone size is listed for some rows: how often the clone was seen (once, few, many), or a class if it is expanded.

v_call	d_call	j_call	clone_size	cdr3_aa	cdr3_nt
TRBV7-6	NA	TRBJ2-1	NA	CASSLVMEANEQFF	TGTGCCAGCAGCTTAGTCATGGAGGCCAATGAGCAGTTCTTC
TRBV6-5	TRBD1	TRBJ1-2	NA	CASSYTDRVGGYTF	TGTGCCAGCAGTTATACCGACAGGGTGGGGGGCTACACCTTC
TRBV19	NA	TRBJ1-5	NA	CASTSGSNQPQHF	NA
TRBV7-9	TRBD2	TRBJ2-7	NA	CASRLAAGYEQYF	TGTGCCAGCAGACTAGCGGCGGGCTACGAGCAGTACTTC
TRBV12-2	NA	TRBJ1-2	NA	CASRLTSRKIHGYTF	TGTGCAAGTCGCTTAACTTCGAGGAAAATCCATGGCTACACCTTC
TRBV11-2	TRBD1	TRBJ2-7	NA	CASSFGDRASEQYF	TGTGCCAGCAGCTTTGGGGACAGGGCTAGCGAGCAGTACTTC
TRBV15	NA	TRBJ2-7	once	CATSRDRTALNLYEQYF	TGTGCCACCAGCAGAGATCGGACAGCCCTGAACCTTTACGAGCAGTACTTC
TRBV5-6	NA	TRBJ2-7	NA	CASSFGDIDEQYF	TGTGCCAGCAGCTTTGGGGACATAGACGAGCAGTACTTC
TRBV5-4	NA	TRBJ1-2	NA	CASSPSHLTDYGYTF	TGTGCCAGCAGCCCGAGCCACCTCACGGACTATGGCTACACCTTC
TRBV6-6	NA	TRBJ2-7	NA	CASSYEGTYEQYF	TGTGCCAGCAGTTATGAGGGTACCTACGAGCAGTACTTC